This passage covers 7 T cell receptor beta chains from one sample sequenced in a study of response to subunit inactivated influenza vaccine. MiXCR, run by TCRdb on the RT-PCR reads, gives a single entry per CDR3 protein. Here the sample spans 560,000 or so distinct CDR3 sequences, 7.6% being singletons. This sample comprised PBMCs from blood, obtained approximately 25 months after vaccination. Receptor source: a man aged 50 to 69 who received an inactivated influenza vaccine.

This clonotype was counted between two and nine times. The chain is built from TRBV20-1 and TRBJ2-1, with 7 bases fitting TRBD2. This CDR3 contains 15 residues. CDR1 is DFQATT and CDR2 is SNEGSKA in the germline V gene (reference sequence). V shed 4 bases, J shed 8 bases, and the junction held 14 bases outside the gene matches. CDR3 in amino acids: CSATWGGSPGDEQFF. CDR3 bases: TGCAGTGCTACTTGGGGCGGGAGCCCTGGGGATGAGCAGTTCTTC.

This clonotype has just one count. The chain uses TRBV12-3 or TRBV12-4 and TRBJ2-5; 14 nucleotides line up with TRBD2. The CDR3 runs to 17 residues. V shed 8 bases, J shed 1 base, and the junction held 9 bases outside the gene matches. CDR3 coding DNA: TGTGCCAGCTGGCCCGGGACTAGCGGGAGTTCCCAAGAGACCCAGTACTTC. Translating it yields CASWPGTSGSSQETQYF.

CDR3 coding DNA: TGTGCCAGCAGTTCCGCGGGACAGGGAAATGAGCAGTTCTTC. The encoded protein is CASSSAGQGNEQFF. This chain links TRBV6-5 with TRBJ2-1; 9 nucleotides align to TRBD1. This CDR3 spans 14 amino acids. Losses at the gene ends were 4 bases for V and 7 bases for J; bases not matched to a gene: 5. Germline loops: CDR1 MNHEY, CDR2 SVGAGI.

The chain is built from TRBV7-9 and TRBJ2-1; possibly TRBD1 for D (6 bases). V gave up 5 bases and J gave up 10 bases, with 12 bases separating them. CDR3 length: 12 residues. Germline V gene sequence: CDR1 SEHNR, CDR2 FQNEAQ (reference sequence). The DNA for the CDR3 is TGTGCCAGCAGCAATGACAGGCTCGAGCAGTTCTTC. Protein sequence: CASSNDRLEQFF.

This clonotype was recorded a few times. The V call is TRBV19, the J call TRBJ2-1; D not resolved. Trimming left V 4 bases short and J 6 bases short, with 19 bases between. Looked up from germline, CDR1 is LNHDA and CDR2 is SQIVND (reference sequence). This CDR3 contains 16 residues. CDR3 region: CASSRNTLRLGNEQFF. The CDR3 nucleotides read TGTGCCAGTAGTAGGAACACCCTCCGTTTGGGCAATGAGCAGTTCTTC. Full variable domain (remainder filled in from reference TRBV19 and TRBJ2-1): DGGITQSPKYLFRKEGQNVTLSCEQNLNHDAMYWYRQDPGQGLRLIYYSQIVNDFQKGDIAEGYSVSREKKESFPLTVTSAQKNPTAFYLCASSRNTLRLGNEQFFGPGTRLTVL.

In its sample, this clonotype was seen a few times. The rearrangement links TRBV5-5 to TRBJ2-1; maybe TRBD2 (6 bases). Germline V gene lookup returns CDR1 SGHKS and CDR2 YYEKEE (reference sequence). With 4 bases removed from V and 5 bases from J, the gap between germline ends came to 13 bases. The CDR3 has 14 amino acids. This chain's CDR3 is CASSAQGGDNEQFF. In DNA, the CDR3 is TGTGCCAGCAGCGCCCAAGGCGGGGACAATGAGCAGTTCTTC.

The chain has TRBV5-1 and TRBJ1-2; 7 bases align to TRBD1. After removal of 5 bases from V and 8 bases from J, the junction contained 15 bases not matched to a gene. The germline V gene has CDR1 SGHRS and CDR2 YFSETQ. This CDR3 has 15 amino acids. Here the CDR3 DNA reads TGCGCCAGCAGTTCGGGACAGTCCCTACGGAGAGGCTACACCTTC. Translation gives CASSSGQSLRRGYTF.